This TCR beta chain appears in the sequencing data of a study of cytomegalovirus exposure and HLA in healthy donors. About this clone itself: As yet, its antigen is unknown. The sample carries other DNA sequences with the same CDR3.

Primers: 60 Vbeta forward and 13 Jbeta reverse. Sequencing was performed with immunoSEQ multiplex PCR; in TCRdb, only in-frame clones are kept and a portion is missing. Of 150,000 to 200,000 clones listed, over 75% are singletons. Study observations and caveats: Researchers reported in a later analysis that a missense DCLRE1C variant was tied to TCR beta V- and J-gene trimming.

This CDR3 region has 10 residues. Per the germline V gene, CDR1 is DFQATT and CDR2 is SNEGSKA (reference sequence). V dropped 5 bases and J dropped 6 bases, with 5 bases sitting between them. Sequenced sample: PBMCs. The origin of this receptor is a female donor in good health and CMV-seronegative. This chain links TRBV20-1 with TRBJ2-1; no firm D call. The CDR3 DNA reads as TGCAGTGCTCCTATCAATGAGCAGTTCTTC. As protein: CSAPINEQFF.